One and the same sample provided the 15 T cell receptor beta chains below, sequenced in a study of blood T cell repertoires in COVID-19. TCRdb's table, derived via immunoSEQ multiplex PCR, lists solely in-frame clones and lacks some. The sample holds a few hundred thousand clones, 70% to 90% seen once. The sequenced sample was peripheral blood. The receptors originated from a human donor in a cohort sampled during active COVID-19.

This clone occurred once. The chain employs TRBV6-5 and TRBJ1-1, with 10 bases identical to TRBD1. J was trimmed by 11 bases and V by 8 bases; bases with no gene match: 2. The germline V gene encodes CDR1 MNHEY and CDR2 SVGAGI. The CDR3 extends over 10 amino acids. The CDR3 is CASGQGEAFF. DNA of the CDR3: TGTGCCAGCGGACAGGGGGAGGCTTTCTTT.

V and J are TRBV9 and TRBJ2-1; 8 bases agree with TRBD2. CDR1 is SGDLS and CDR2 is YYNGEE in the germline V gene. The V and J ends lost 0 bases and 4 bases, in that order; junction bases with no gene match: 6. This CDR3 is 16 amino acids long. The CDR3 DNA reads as TGTGCCAGCAGCGTAGCTTTAACTAGCGGATACAATGAGCAGTTCTTC. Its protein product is CASSVALTSGYNEQFF.

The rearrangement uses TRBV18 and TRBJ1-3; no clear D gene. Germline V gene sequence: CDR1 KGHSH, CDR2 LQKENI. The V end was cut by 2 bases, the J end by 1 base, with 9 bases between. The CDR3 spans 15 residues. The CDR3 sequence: CASSPLSGSGNTIYF. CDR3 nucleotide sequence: TGTGCCAGCTCACCATTATCGGGATCTGGAAACACCATATATTTT.

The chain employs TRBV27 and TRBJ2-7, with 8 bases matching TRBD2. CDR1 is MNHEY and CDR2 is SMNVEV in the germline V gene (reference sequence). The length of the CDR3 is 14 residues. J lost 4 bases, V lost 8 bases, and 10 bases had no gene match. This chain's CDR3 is CASWGGTSRYEQYF. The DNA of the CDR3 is TGTGCCAGCTGGGGAGGGACTAGTCGGTACGAGCAGTACTTC.

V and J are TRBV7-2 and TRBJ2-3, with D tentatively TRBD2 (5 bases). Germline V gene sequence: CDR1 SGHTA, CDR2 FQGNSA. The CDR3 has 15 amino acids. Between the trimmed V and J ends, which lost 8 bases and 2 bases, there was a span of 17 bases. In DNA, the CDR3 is TGTGCCAGCTCCGCTACGGGGTTCCTCACAGATACGCAGTATTTT. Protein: CASSATGFLTDTQYF.

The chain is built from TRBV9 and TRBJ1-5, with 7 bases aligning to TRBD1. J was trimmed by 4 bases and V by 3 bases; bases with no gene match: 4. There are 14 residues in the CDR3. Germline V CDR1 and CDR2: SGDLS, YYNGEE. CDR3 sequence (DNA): TGTGCCAGCAGCGAAGGGACAGCGAATCAGCCCCAGCATTTT. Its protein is CASSEGTANQPQHF.

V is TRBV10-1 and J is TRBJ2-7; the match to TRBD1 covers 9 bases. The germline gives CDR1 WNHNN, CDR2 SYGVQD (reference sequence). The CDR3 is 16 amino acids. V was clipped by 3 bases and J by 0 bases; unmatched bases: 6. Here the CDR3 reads CASSDRTGVTSYEQYF. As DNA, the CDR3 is TGCGCCAGCAGTGATCGGACAGGGGTGACCTCCTACGAGCAGTACTTC.

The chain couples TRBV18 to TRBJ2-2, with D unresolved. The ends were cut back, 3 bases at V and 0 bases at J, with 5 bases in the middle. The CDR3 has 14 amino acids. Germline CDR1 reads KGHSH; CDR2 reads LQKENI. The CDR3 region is CASSPLTNTGELFF. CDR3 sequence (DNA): TGTGCCAGCTCACCCCTTACGAACACCGGGGAGCTGTTTTTT.

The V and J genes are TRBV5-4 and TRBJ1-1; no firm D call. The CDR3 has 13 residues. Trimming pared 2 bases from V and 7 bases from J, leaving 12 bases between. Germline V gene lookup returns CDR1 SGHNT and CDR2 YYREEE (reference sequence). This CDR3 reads CASSFGNLYEAFF. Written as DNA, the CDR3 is TGTGCCAGCAGCTTCGGGAATCTCTATGAAGCTTTCTTT.

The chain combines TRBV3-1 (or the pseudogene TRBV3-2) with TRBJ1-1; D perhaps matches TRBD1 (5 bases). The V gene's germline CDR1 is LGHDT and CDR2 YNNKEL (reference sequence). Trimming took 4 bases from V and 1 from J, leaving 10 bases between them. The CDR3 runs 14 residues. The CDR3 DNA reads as TGTGCCAGCAGCCGCCCGACAGCGAACACTGAAGCTTTCTTT. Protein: CASSRPTANTEAFF.

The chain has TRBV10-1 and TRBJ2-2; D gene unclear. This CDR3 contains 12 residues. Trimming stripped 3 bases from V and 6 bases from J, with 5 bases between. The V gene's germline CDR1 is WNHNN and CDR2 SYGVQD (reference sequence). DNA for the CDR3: TGCGCCAGCAGTGATGGAGCCGGGGAGCTGTTTTTT. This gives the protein CASSDGAGELFF.

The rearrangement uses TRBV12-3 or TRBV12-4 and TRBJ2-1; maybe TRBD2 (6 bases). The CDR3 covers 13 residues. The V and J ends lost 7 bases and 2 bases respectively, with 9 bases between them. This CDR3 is CASTPGAYNEQFF. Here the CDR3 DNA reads TGTGCCAGCACCCCGGGAGCCTACAATGAGCAGTTCTTC.

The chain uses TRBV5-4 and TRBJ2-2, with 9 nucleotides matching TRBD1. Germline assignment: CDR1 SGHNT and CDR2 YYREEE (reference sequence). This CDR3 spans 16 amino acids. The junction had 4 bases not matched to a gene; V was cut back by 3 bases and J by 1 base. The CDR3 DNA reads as TGTGCCAGCAGCTCCGGACAGGGGAGGAACACCGGGGAGCTGTTTTTT. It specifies CASSSGQGRNTGELFF.

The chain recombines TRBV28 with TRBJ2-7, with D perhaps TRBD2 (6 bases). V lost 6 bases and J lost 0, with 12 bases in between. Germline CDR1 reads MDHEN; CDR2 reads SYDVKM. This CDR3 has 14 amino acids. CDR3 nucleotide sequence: TGTGCCAGCAGGGACTTCGGGAGCTCCTACGAGCAGTACTTC. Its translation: CASRDFGSSYEQYF.

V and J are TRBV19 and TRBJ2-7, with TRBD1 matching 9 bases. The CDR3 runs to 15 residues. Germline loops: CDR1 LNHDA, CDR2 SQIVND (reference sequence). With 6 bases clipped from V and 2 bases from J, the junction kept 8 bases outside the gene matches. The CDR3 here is CASREGQGETYEQYF. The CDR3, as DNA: TGTGCCAGTAGGGAGGGACAGGGAGAGACCTACGAGCAGTACTTC.